The 9 T cell receptor beta chains below were found in one sample sequenced in a study of blood T cell repertoires in COVID-19. Sequencing was performed with immunoSEQ multiplex PCR; in TCRdb, only in-frame clones are kept and a portion is missing. The sample comprises about 250,000 clones, 80% to 90% of which are singletons, and 15% to 17% rests with the top ten. The sample taken for sequencing was PBMCs or T cells enriched from blood (not recorded which). These receptors were collected from a young man who had recovered from COVID-19.

The gene calls are TRBV4-1 and TRBJ1-2; no clear D gene. V dropped 1 base and J dropped 5 bases, with 17 bases sitting between them. The CDR3 covers 16 residues. The V gene's germline CDR1 is MGHRA and CDR2 YSYEKL. The chain's CDR3 is CASSQGTSVRSYGYTF. The CDR3 coding sequence is TGCGCCAGCAGCCAAGGAACGTCGGTCCGCTCATATGGCTACACCTTC.

The gene calls are TRBV5-4 and TRBJ1-1; D uncertain. CDR1 is SGHNT and CDR2 is YYREEE in the germline V gene (reference sequence). Deletions cut 4 bases from V and 1 base from J, with 11 bases between. The CDR3 length is 14 residues. The CDR3 DNA reads as TGTGCCAGCAGCAAGGAGCTGACGAACACTGAAGCTTTCTTT. It encodes CASSKELTNTEAFF.

The J gene is TRBJ2-7, the V gene TRBV19, with a tentative D call TRBD2 (6 bases). This CDR3 contains 14 residues. V lost 3 bases and J lost 0, with 9 bases in between. Germline V gives CDR1 LNHDA, CDR2 SQIVND (reference sequence). The CDR3 reads CASSIWGDSYEQYF. In nucleotides, the CDR3 is TGTGCCAGTAGTATCTGGGGGGACTCCTACGAGCAGTACTTC.

This clone was picked up a small number of times. This CDR3 is also generated by other DNA sequences in the sample. The CDR3, as DNA: TGTGCCAGCAGCTTAAGCGGCAGTCCCCAAGAGACCCAGTACTTC. This translates into CASSLSGSPQETQYF. V is TRBV5-4 and J is TRBJ2-5; D is perhaps TRBD2 (5 bases). Germline loops: CDR1 SGHNT, CDR2 YYREEE (reference sequence). V lost 2 bases to trimming and J lost 1 base, with 12 bases between them. CDR3 length equals 15 residues. Full variable domain (remainder filled in from reference TRBV5-4 and TRBJ2-5): ETGVTQSPTHLIKTRGQQVTLRCSSQSGHNTVSWYQQALGQGPQFIFQYYREEENGRGNFPPRFSGLQFPNYSSELNVNALELDDSALYLCASSLSGSPQETQYFGPGTRLLVL.

This clone is a singleton in its sample. The V call is TRBV10-3, the J call TRBJ2-2; TRBD2 might be the D (6 bases). This CDR3 comprises 13 residues. The V gene lost 3 bases and the J gene lost 7 bases, with 9 bases spanning the gap. CDR1 is ENHRY and CDR2 is SYGVKD in the germline V gene. CDR3 in DNA: TGTGCCATCAGTGAACGGGGGAACGGGGAGCTGTTTTTT. Translation gives CAISERGNGELFF.

The chain has TRBV28 and TRBJ2-7; 9 bases are a match to TRBD1. The CDR3 contains 14 residues. V dropped 3 bases and J dropped 7; count of bases not matched to a gene: 7. Germline V gene sequence: CDR1 MDHEN, CDR2 SYDVKM. The CDR3 reads CASSLGTGRWEQYF. CDR3 nucleotide sequence: TGTGCCAGCAGTTTGGGGACAGGGCGTTGGGAGCAGTACTTC.

CDR3 loop: CASRRTSGSWDEQFF. The CDR3, as DNA: TGTGCCAGCAGACGTACTAGCGGGAGTTGGGATGAGCAGTTCTTC. This chain uses TRBV3-1 (or the pseudogene TRBV3-2) with TRBJ2-1; TRBD2 agrees at 11 bases. Germline CDR1 is LGHDT and CDR2 is YNNKEL (reference sequence). The CDR3 is 15 amino acids. The junction had 9 bases not matched to a gene; V was cut back by 6 bases and J by 8 bases.

The V and J genes are TRBV5-6 and TRBJ1-1; TRBD1 aligns across 9 bases. V lost 4 bases and J lost 5; bases outside the gene matches: 6. This CDR3 is built from 14 residues. Germline V gene sequence: CDR1 SGHDT, CDR2 YYEEEE. CDR3 sequence reads: CASSQGQGWTEAFF. CDR3 nucleotides: TGTGCCAGCAGCCAGGGACAGGGATGGACTGAAGCTTTCTTT.

The chain joins TRBV28 to TRBJ2-7, with 7 bases aligning to TRBD1. Losses at the gene ends were 3 bases for V and 6 bases for J; bases not matched to a gene: 8. The CDR3 contains 14 residues. Germline CDR1 is MDHEN and CDR2 is SYDVKM. The CDR3 spells CASSFIDRVFEQYF. The CDR3 DNA reads as TGTGCCAGCAGTTTCATTGACAGGGTGTTCGAGCAGTACTTC.